The 26 T cell receptor beta chains below were found in one sample sequenced in a study of T cells in Graves' hyperthyroidism and ophthalmopathy. Researchers amplified the TCR beta CDR3 regions from RNA transcripts. In the first-round RT-PCR of the TCR CDR3, the HTBI primer set was used. TCRdb reanalysed the multiplex PCR reads using MiXCR and keeps one entry per CDR3 protein. The sample holds about 640,000 distinct CDR3 sequences, under 25% seen once. Sequencing used blood. These TCRs come from a man between 25 and 39 years old with Graves' ophthalmopathy.

The gene calls are TRBV4-1 and TRBJ1-2; 11 bases agree with TRBD1. In germline, CDR1 is MGHRA, CDR2 YSYEKL. The CDR3 covers 17 residues. The junction had 10 bases not matched to a gene; V was cut back by 0 bases and J by 7 bases. The CDR3 here is CASSQDQDRGLVGGYTF. CDR3 nucleotide sequence: TGCGCCAGCAGCCAAGATCAGGACAGGGGGCTCGTGGGTGGCTACACCTTC.

The table lists this clonotype with many counts. The J gene is TRBJ2-5, the V gene TRBV20-1; 7 nucleotides align to TRBD2. CDR3 length: 12 amino acids. V shed 8 bases and J 5 bases; nucleotides not matched to a gene: 8. The germline V gene has CDR1 DFQATT and CDR2 SNEGSKA (reference sequence). For the CDR3, the DNA is TGCAGTCCCTTTATGGGGGGGGAGACCCAGTACTTC. This gives the protein CSPFMGGETQYF.

This clonotype was counted only a few times. The CDR3 sequence is CASSNGGGTTDTQYF. Written as DNA, the CDR3 is TGCGCCAGCAGTAACGGGGGGGGTACCACAGATACGCAGTATTTT. J is TRBJ2-3 and V is TRBV5-1, with 8 bases fitting TRBD2. J was trimmed by 2 bases and V by 5 bases; bases with no gene match: 7. The germline gives CDR1 SGHRS, CDR2 YFSETQ. The CDR3 spans 15 residues.

The chain joins TRBV6-2 or TRBV6-3 to TRBJ2-3; no definite D call. This CDR3 has 15 residues. Trimming shortened V by 5 bases and J by 6 bases, and 18 bases separated the two germline ends. The germline V gene encodes CDR1 MNHEY and CDR2 SVGEGT. CDR3 DNA sequence: TGTGCCAGCAGTACCTCATCGGGCCCCGCCGATACGCAGTATTTT. Its protein is CASSTSSGPADTQYF.

About this clonotype: The limits of the CDR3 on the DNA are not certain, so only TCRdb's listed CDR3 is given. The chain uses TRBV18 and TRBJ2-2; TRBD1 is the table's D call and was not checked against the DNA. The V gene's germline CDR1 is KGHSH and CDR2 LQKENI. The CDR3 is made up of 16 amino acids, end residues included. CDR3 amino acids: CASSPVLERDTGELFF.

The chain uses TRBV5-4 and TRBJ2-7; D is possibly TRBD1 (5 bases). The V gene's germline CDR1 is SGHNT and CDR2 YYREEE (reference sequence). The CDR3 runs to 15 residues. The V and J ends lost 0 bases and 7 bases respectively, with 17 bases between them. The CDR3 sequence: CASSLGGVRVEEQYF. The DNA for the CDR3 is TGTGCCAGCAGCTTGGGGGGCGTTCGGGTGGAGGAGCAGTACTTC.

The rearrangement links TRBV27 to TRBJ2-6; 7 nucleotides align to TRBD1. The germline V gene has CDR1 MNHEY and CDR2 SMNVEV (reference sequence). The V gene end was trimmed by 8 bases and the J gene end by 4 bases; junction bases not matched to a gene: 5. There are 14 residues in the CDR3. The CDR3 nucleotides read TGTGCCAGCGGGGACAGTTCAGGGGCCAACGTCCTGACTTTC. Protein sequence: CASGDSSGANVLTF.

V gene TRBV27 combines with J gene TRBJ2-7; possible D gene TRBD2, 6 bases. The CDR3 is 14 amino acids. Germline V gene lookup returns CDR1 MNHEY and CDR2 SMNVEV (reference sequence). V was shortened by 3 bases and J by 2 bases, with 11 bases between the two germline ends. The CDR3 sequence is CASSLLPGAYEQYF. CDR3 sequence (DNA): TGTGCCAGCAGTTTGCTACCGGGAGCCTACGAGCAGTACTTC.

Ten or more counts support this clonotype. This CDR3 is CSVGLRGTDTQYF. The CDR3 bases are TGCAGCGTTGGCCTGAGGGGCACAGATACGCAGTATTTT. This chain links TRBV29-1 with TRBJ2-3; D is possibly TRBD2 (5 bases). The CDR3 runs 13 residues. Germline V CDR1 and CDR2: SQVTM, ANQGSEA. V was shortened by 4 bases and J by 1 base, with 9 bases between the two germline ends.

This clonotype was observed a few times. The V and J genes are TRBV12-3 or TRBV12-4 and TRBJ2-7, with 7 bases fitting TRBD2. V shed 6 bases, J shed 1 base, and the junction held 6 bases outside the gene matches. This CDR3 has 14 amino acids. The CDR3 DNA reads as TGTGCCAGCAGACTGGGGGGGTATTCCTACGAGCAGTACTTC. The encoded protein is CASRLGGYSYEQYF.

This sequence joins TRBV18 and TRBJ2-1; D uncertain. CDR3 length equals 15 residues. With 2 bases removed from V and 10 bases from J, the gap between germline ends came to 18 bases. Germline CDR1 reads KGHSH; CDR2 reads LQKENI. The CDR3 nucleotides read TGTGCCAGCTCACCAGGGTCTGGTAGGCGGCTCGAGCAGTTCTTC. It translates to CASSPGSGRRLEQFF. Together with reference TRBV18 and TRBJ2-1, the CDR3 gives the full variable domain: NAGVMQNPRHLVRRRGQEARLRCSPMKGHSHVYWYRQLPEEGLKFMVYLQKENIIDESGMPKERFSAEFPKEGPSILRIQQVVRGDSAAYFCASSPGSGRRLEQFFGPGTRLTVL.

The table lists this clonotype with a count of one. The chain couples TRBV28 to TRBJ2-1; 13 nucleotides align to TRBD2. Germline CDR1 is MDHEN and CDR2 is SYDVKM. Trimming cost V 6 bases and J 3 bases; bases outside gene matches: 11. The CDR3 extends over 18 amino acids. The CDR3 protein is CASSLTSGRGAVYNEQFF. CDR3 bases: TGTGCCAGCAGCCTCACTAGCGGGAGGGGCGCGGTCTACAATGAGCAGTTCTTC.

This chain links TRBV29-1 with TRBJ2-3, with D tentatively TRBD1 (6 bases). The CDR3 is 12 residues long. From germline, CDR1 is SQVTM and CDR2 ANQGSEA. Trimming removed 5 bases from V and 2 bases from J, with 8 bases in between. In DNA form, the CDR3 reads TGCAGCGTTCGACAGGACACAGATACGCAGTATTTT. It is translated as CSVRQDTDTQYF.

The chain is built from TRBV24-1 and TRBJ2-2; 7 bases line up with TRBD2. The CDR3 is 17 amino acids. Germline CDR1 reads KGHDR; CDR2 reads SFDVKD. Trimming at V came to 0 bases and at J to 2 bases, leaving 5 bases not matched to a gene. The DNA for the CDR3 is TGTGCCACCAGTGATTTGCCCGGGAGGTCAAACACCGGGGAGCTGTTTTTT. It specifies CATSDLPGRSNTGELFF.

This clonotype was found a few times. The chain has TRBV6-5 and TRBJ1-2; D ambiguous. The germline V gene has CDR1 MNHEY and CDR2 SVGAGI. V lost 1 base and J lost 5, with 11 bases in between. The CDR3 loop spans 14 amino acids. The CDR3 DNA reads as TGTGCCAGCAGTTACTTCGGCGGGTTGTATGGCTACACCTTC. Its protein is CASSYFGGLYGYTF.

This clonotype appeared a few times. The CDR3 loop is CASSRSDAYEQYF. The CDR3 nucleotides are TGCGCCAGCAGCCGATCGGATGCCTACGAGCAGTACTTC. This chain links TRBV4-1 with TRBJ2-7; D is unresolved. V was pared by 4 bases and J by 2 bases, with 9 bases between. CDR3 size: 13 residues. Germline assignment: CDR1 MGHRA and CDR2 YSYEKL.

This clonotype came up many times. The rearrangement uses TRBV5-1 and TRBJ2-5; 7 bases agree with TRBD1. Germline CDR1 and CDR2: SGHRS and YFSETQ. V trimming: 4 bases; J trimming: 4 bases; junction bases outside the gene matches: 10. The CDR3 contains 15 residues. DNA of the CDR3: TGCGCCAGCAGCAGAAGCACAGGGGTAGGAGAGACCCAGTACTTC. This gives the protein CASSRSTGVGETQYF.

This clonotype was picked up many times. V gene TRBV2 combines with J gene TRBJ1-1; 8 nucleotides line up with TRBD1. CDR1 is SNHLY and CDR2 is FYNNEI in the germline V gene. The CDR3 is 14 residues long. With 6 bases clipped from V and 3 bases from J, the junction kept 6 bases outside the gene matches. The CDR3 DNA follows: TGTGCCAGCAGGACAGGGGTCTCCGACACTGAAGCTTTCTTT. Translating it yields CASRTGVSDTEAFF.

This clonotype was recorded at least ten times. The rearrangement links TRBV5-1 to TRBJ2-2; no clear D. Per the germline V gene, CDR1 is SGHRS and CDR2 is YFSETQ. This CDR3 contains 14 residues. The V and J ends lost 4 bases and 1 base respectively, with 8 bases between them. CDR3 sequence (DNA): TGCGCCAGCAGCGACTCAGTGAACACCGGGGAGCTGTTTTTT. As protein: CASSDSVNTGELFF.

This clonotype was seen many times. The chain joins TRBV28 to TRBJ1-1; D remains unclear. CDR3 length: 11 residues. V was trimmed by 10 bases and J by 0 bases, leaving 6 bases between them. Germline CDR1 and CDR2: MDHEN and SYDVKM. In DNA form, the CDR3 reads TGTGCCACCGAATTGAACACTGAAGCTTTCTTT. It is translated as CATELNTEAFF. The variable domain in full, with the rest retrieved from reference TRBV28 and TRBJ1-1, is DVKVTQSSRYLVKRTGEKVFLECVQDMDHENMFWYRQDPGLGLRLIYFSYDVKMKEKGDIPEGYSVSREKKERFSLILESASTNQTSMYLCATELNTEAFFGQGTRLTVV.

This clonotype has only one observation. The V call is TRBV15, the J call TRBJ1-2; unclear D gene. With 0 bases removed from V and 4 bases from J, the gap between germline ends came to 9 bases. Germline V lookup: CDR1 LNHNV, CDR2 YYDKDF (reference sequence). This CDR3 has 14 amino acids. The CDR3 DNA follows: TGTGCCACCAGCAGAGATCTGGGCCGCTATGGCTACACCTTC. Its translation: CATSRDLGRYGYTF.

This clonotype was seen a few times. V gene TRBV27 combines with J gene TRBJ1-5; the D is unclear. Germline lookup yields CDR1 MNHEY and CDR2 SMNVEV (reference sequence). The V gene lost 6 bases and the J gene lost 1 base, with 10 bases spanning the gap. CDR3 size: 14 residues. The CDR3 DNA follows: TGTGCCAGCAGCCCCAGGTGGAGCAATCAGCCCCAGCATTTT. Amino acids: CASSPRWSNQPQHF.

The chain combines TRBV6-6 with TRBJ2-7; D is ambiguous. The V and J ends lost 0 bases and 3 bases respectively, with 9 bases between them. CDR1 MNHNY and CDR2 SVGAGI come from the germline V gene (reference sequence). The CDR3 sequence is 14 residues long. DNA of the CDR3: TGTGCCAGCAGTTACTCGGAACAGAGCTACGAGCAGTACTTC. Translation gives CASSYSEQSYEQYF.

This clonotype was recorded a few times. The rearrangement joins TRBV7-9 to TRBJ2-6, with TRBD2 identical over 7 bases. CDR1 is SEHNR, CDR2 FQNEAQ, per germline (reference sequence). The CDR3 is 15 amino acids. V shed 10 bases and J 2 bases; nucleotides not matched to a gene: 8. The chain's CDR3 is CAITRGVPGANVLTF. DNA for the CDR3: TGTGCCATCACCCGGGGGGTACCTGGGGCCAACGTCCTGACTTTC.

The V and J genes are TRBV15 and TRBJ2-3; D is unresolved. The CDR3 is 15 residues long. CDR1 is LNHNV, CDR2 YYDKDF, per germline (reference sequence). V was pared by 5 bases and J by 2 bases, with 14 bases between. DNA for the CDR3: TGTGCCACCAGCGCGTCGACGGCGACCACAGATACGCAGTATTTT. As protein: CATSASTATTDTQYF.

This clonotype was detected a few times. The rearrangement joins TRBV6-1 to TRBJ2-3; D possibly corresponds to TRBD2 (6 bases). V was pared by 5 bases and J by 14 bases, with 17 bases between. In germline, CDR1 is MNHNS, CDR2 SASEGT. CDR3 length: 12 amino acids. The CDR3 DNA follows: TGTGCCAGCAGTCGGGTCGGGACTGACTGGTATTTT. Translated: CASSRVGTDWYF.